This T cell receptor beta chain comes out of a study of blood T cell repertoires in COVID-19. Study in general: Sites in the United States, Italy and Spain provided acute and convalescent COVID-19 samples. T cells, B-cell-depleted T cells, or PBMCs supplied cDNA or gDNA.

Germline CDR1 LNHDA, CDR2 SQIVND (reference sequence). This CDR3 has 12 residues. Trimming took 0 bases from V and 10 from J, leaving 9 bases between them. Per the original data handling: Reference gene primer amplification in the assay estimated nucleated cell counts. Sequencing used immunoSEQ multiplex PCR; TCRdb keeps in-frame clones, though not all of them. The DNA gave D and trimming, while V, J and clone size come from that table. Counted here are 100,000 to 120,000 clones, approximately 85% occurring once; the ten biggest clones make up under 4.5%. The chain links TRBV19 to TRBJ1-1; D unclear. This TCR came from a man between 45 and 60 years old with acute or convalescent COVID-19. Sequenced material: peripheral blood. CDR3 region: CASSIDRRGAFF. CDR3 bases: TGTGCCAGTAGTATAGATCGCCGGGGAGCTTTCTTT.